This T cell receptor beta chain was identified during a study of blood T cell repertoires in COVID-19. Study as a whole: T cells, B-cell-depleted T cells, or PBMCs provided the cDNA or gDNA that served as material.

The study assigned cohorts using participant-reported clinical history. Recovered Cohort 3 donors showed two negative PCRs, clearance, or symptom resolution. V was cut by 0 bases and J by 2 bases, with 14 bases left in between. CDR3 length: 16 amino acids. Germline V gene lookup returns CDR1 SQVTM and CDR2 ANQGSEA. The data were produced by immunoSEQ multiplex PCR, yet TCRdb's version contains in-frame clones alone and is incomplete. The sample shows about 130,000 clones, under 85% of them seen only once. The chain carries TRBV29-1 and TRBJ1-3; weak D call: TRBD1 (5 bases). Sequenced input: PBMCs or T cells enriched from blood (not recorded which). This sequence was found in a man aged 25 to 45 who had recovered from COVID-19. The CDR3 DNA sequence: TGCAGCGTTGAAGACCCCTCAGGGTCCACTGGAAACACCATATATTTT. This sequence encodes CSVEDPSGSTGNTIYF.